This is a list of T cell receptor beta chains from one sample in a study of T-cell memory formation after mild COVID-19. TCRdb recomputed calls from the 5' RACE reads with MiXCR, one row per CDR3 protein. The table includes roughly 260,000 distinct CDR3 sequences, about 16% detected once. Input material: PBMCs or a T cell subset sorted from them (not recorded which). Receptor source: a man in his late teens or twenties who had mild COVID-19 (a few samples of this study predate the infection). Cell type and time point are not known. Each CDR3 is given with its conserved first and last residue. Fields, in order: CDR3 DNA, CDR3 protein, clone size, J gene, D gene, V gene, CDR3 length. D genes are given only for firm matches. A clone size is listed for some rows: how often the clone was seen (once, few, many), or a class if it is expanded.

CDR3nt: TGTGCCAGCAGCCCCACGGGCGGGACGAGCTCCTACAATGAGCAGTTCTTC; CDR3aa: CASSPTGGTSSYNEQFF; abundance: few; j_gene: TRBJ2-1; d_gene: -; v_gene: TRBV5-6; len: 17
CDR3nt: TGTGCCAGCAGCCCACTAGTTGGGGCCTACGAGCAGTACTTC; CDR3aa: CASSPLVGAYEQYF; abundance: few; j_gene: TRBJ2-7; d_gene: -; v_gene: TRBV6-2/TRBV6-3; len: 14
CDR3nt: TGTGCCAGCAGCATGAGCCGGTTTCGGGCCCTCCACTTT; CDR3aa: CASSMSRFRALHF; abundance: -; j_gene: TRBJ1-6; d_gene: -; v_gene: TRBV7-9; len: 13
CDR3nt: TGCAGCGTTACCTGGGGGCTATTGGAGCCCCAGCATTTT; CDR3aa: CSVTWGLLEPQHF; abundance: few; j_gene: TRBJ1-5; d_gene: -; v_gene: TRBV29-1; len: 13
CDR3nt: TGTGCCACCACCTTCCACCCCCAGGGGAGGGTGGAGACCCAGTACTTC; CDR3aa: CATTFHPQGRVETQYF; abundance: few; j_gene: TRBJ2-5; d_gene: -; v_gene: TRBV28; len: 16
CDR3nt: TGTGCCAGCAGTGACAGGGGGGTTGATACGCAGTATTTT; CDR3aa: CASSDRGVDTQYF; abundance: many; j_gene: TRBJ2-3; d_gene: TRBD1; v_gene: TRBV6-5; len: 13
CDR3nt: TGCGCCAGCAGCCAAGGGCCGATACCCACAGATACGCAGTATTTT; CDR3aa: CASSQGPIPTDTQYF; abundance: many; j_gene: TRBJ2-3; d_gene: -; v_gene: TRBV4-3; len: 15
CDR3nt: TGTGCCAGCAGTCTTAAGGCGGGGGGGGTCACAGATACGCAGTATTTT; CDR3aa: CASSLKAGGVTDTQYF; abundance: few; j_gene: TRBJ2-3; d_gene: TRBD2; v_gene: TRBV28; len: 16
CDR3nt: TGCAGTGCTAGGGTCGGGGGTCTCTCCTACGAGCAGTACTTC; CDR3aa: CSARVGGLSYEQYF; abundance: few; j_gene: TRBJ2-7; d_gene: -; v_gene: TRBV20-1; len: 14
CDR3nt: TGTGCCAGCAGCCAAGATGAGGCTAGCGGGGGCCTCGAGCAGTTCTTC; CDR3aa: CASSQDEASGGLEQFF; abundance: many; j_gene: TRBJ2-1; d_gene: TRBD2; v_gene: TRBV4-2; len: 16
CDR3nt: TGTGCCAGCAGAGGGACAGCCTCCTACAATGAGCAGTTCTTC; CDR3aa: CASRGTASYNEQFF; abundance: -; j_gene: TRBJ2-1; d_gene: TRBD1; v_gene: TRBV6-2/TRBV6-3; len: 14
CDR3nt: TGCGCCAGCAGCCAATTCGGGACAGGGAAATACGAGCAGTACTTC; CDR3aa: CASSQFGTGKYEQYF; abundance: -; j_gene: TRBJ2-7; d_gene: TRBD1; v_gene: TRBV4-3; len: 15
CDR3nt: TGCAGCGTTGCCTCCCTAGCCGGCGGGGGGGATACGCAGTATTTT; CDR3aa: CSVASLAGGGDTQYF; abundance: few; j_gene: TRBJ2-3; d_gene: TRBD2; v_gene: TRBV29-1; len: 15
CDR3nt: TGTGCCAGCAGTTACTACGAGGGGAACAATGAGCAGTTCTTC; CDR3aa: CASSYYEGNNEQFF; abundance: many; j_gene: TRBJ2-1; d_gene: -; v_gene: TRBV6-2/TRBV6-3; len: 14
CDR3nt: TGTGCCAGTAGTATCCGCGACAGGTTGAACACTGAAGCTTTCTTT; CDR3aa: CASSIRDRLNTEAFF; abundance: -; j_gene: TRBJ1-1; d_gene: -; v_gene: TRBV19; len: 15
CDR3nt: TGTGCCAGCAGCCGGGAGGGGCTAGGTGGCGATACGCAGTATTTT; CDR3aa: CASSREGLGGDTQYF; abundance: -; j_gene: TRBJ2-3; d_gene: TRBD2; v_gene: TRBV7-9; len: 15
CDR3nt: TGTGCCAGCAGCAGAGGTGAAACAGGGATTGAGCAGTACTTC; CDR3aa: CASSRGETGIEQYF; abundance: few; j_gene: TRBJ2-7; d_gene: -; v_gene: TRBV7-8; len: 14
CDR3nt: TGTGCCAGCTCCCTTGGACGGGACAAAAACATTCAGTACTTC; CDR3aa: CASSLGRDKNIQYF; abundance: -; j_gene: TRBJ2-4; d_gene: -; v_gene: TRBV18; len: 14
CDR3nt: TGCGCCAGCAGCTTATCAGGGTCCAACCGGGCGAACATTCAGTACTTC; CDR3aa: CASSLSGSNRANIQYF; abundance: few; j_gene: TRBJ2-4; d_gene: -; v_gene: TRBV5-1; len: 16
CDR3nt: TGTGCCAGCAGCAACAGACAGGGGAACTCACCCCTCCACTTT; CDR3aa: CASSNRQGNSPLHF; abundance: -; j_gene: TRBJ1-6; d_gene: TRBD1; v_gene: TRBV12-3/TRBV12-4; len: 14
CDR3nt: TGCAGTGCTGGCCGGACAGGCGGTTTTGAGCAGTTCTTC; CDR3aa: CSAGRTGGFEQFF; abundance: few; j_gene: TRBJ2-1; d_gene: TRBD1; v_gene: TRBV20-1; len: 13
CDR3nt: TGTGCCAGCAGCCTCCTCGCCCGGGGGCGAAATGGGGAGCAGTACTTC; CDR3aa: CASSLLARGRNGEQYF; abundance: few; j_gene: TRBJ2-7; d_gene: -; v_gene: TRBV7-3; len: 16
CDR3nt: TGTGCCAGCAGCGTAGCTTCCACCGGGGAGCTGTTTTTT; CDR3aa: CASSVASTGELFF; abundance: few; j_gene: TRBJ2-2; d_gene: -; v_gene: TRBV9; len: 13
CDR3nt: TGCAGTGCTAGAGCCCCGATCCGGGCATTCTTTCCCAATGAAAAACTGTTTTTT; CDR3aa: CSARAPIRAFFPNEKLFF; abundance: few; j_gene: TRBJ1-4; d_gene: -; v_gene: TRBV20-1; len: 18
CDR3nt: TGTGCCAGCAGTGACCGGGACAGGGGGAACACTGAAGCTTTCTTT; CDR3aa: CASSDRDRGNTEAFF; abundance: -; j_gene: TRBJ1-1; d_gene: TRBD1; v_gene: TRBV6-2/TRBV6-3; len: 15
CDR3nt: TGCGCCAGCAGCTCTCCTCTAGCGACAGATACGCAGTATTTT; CDR3aa: CASSSPLATDTQYF; abundance: -; j_gene: TRBJ2-3; d_gene: -; v_gene: TRBV5-1; len: 14
CDR3nt: TGTGCCAGCAGCCCCATGACAGGGGGCTCTGGGGAGCAGTACTTC; CDR3aa: CASSPMTGGSGEQYF; abundance: -; j_gene: TRBJ2-7; d_gene: TRBD1; v_gene: TRBV3-1; len: 15
CDR3nt: TGCGCCAGCAGCCAGGGTTTTAGCACTGAAGCTTTCTTT; CDR3aa: CASSQGFSTEAFF; abundance: few; j_gene: TRBJ1-1; d_gene: -; v_gene: TRBV4-3; len: 13